The next 17 T cell receptor beta chains were all read from a single sample in a study of cytomegalovirus exposure and HLA in healthy donors. Vbeta (60) and Jbeta (13) primers were used in the PCR. Assay: immunoSEQ multiplex PCR; the TCRdb copy retains only in-frame clones and omits some. Of roughly 180,000 clones in the sample, roughly four fifths were seen once. The sample consisted of PBMCs. The source is a man younger than 35 in good health and CMV-seronegative.

This chain links TRBV5-1 with TRBJ2-1, with D possibly matching TRBD1 (6 bases). This CDR3 is built from 15 residues. Between the trimmed V and J ends, which lost 7 bases and 4 bases, there was a span of 18 bases. Germline V gene lookup returns CDR1 SGHRS and CDR2 YFSETQ. The CDR3 bases are TGCGCCAGCGGACGGGGCAGGGGATATTACAATGAGCAGTTCTTC. Residues: CASGRGRGYYNEQFF.

The CDR3 region is CASSPQGSYGYTF. The CDR3 DNA reads TGTGCCAGCAGCCCACAGGGAAGCTATGGCTACACCTTC. The chain combines TRBV7-2 with TRBJ1-2, with D possibly TRBD1 on 6 matching bases. Germline CDR1 reads SGHTA; CDR2 reads FQGNSA. The CDR3 length is 13 residues. Trimming left V 5 bases short and J 4 bases short, with 11 bases between.

This chain connects TRBV6-1 to TRBJ2-3, with TRBD1 matching over 7 bases. Germline CDR1 MNHNS, CDR2 SASEGT. The CDR3 covers 15 residues. Trimming removed 2 bases from V and 4 bases from J; junction bases left unmatched: 6. CDR3 loop: CASSEKLQGPDTQYF. The DNA for the CDR3 is TGTGCCAGCAGTGAAAAGCTACAGGGGCCAGATACGCAGTATTTT.

The rearrangement uses TRBV9 and TRBJ2-5; D not resolved. Germline V CDR1 and CDR2: SGDLS, YYNGEE. This CDR3 spans 13 amino acids. Trimming pared 4 bases from V and 1 base from J, leaving 8 bases between. The DNA for the CDR3 is TGTGCCAGCAGCCCCTTCGGCCAAGAGACCCAGTACTTC. This encodes CASSPFGQETQYF.

The rearrangement uses TRBV5-4 and TRBJ1-2; maybe TRBD1 (6 bases). Germline V gives CDR1 SGHNT, CDR2 YYREEE (reference sequence). The V end lost 0 bases, the J end lost 5 bases, and 11 bases lay between the germline ends. The CDR3 sequence is 14 residues long. The CDR3 sequence is CASSLEGGQYGYTF. As DNA, the CDR3 is TGTGCCAGCAGCTTGGAGGGGGGGCAATATGGCTACACCTTC.

The chain is built from TRBV25-1 and TRBJ1-6, with D perhaps matching TRBD1 (5 bases). Per the germline V gene, CDR1 is MGHDK and CDR2 is SYGVNS. This CDR3 spans 14 amino acids. The ends were cut back, 7 bases at V and 6 bases at J, with 13 bases in the middle. CDR3 coding DNA: TGTGCCAGCACGTGGGGCAGCGTTAATTCACCCCTCCACTTT. Encoded protein: CASTWGSVNSPLHF.

The chain carries TRBV7-2 and TRBJ2-1; D possibly corresponds to TRBD2 (6 bases). The V end was cut by 4 bases, the J end by 0 bases, with 13 bases between. Germline CDR1 SGHTA, CDR2 FQGNSA. CDR3 length: 16 amino acids. CDR3 DNA: TGTGCCAGCAGCTACATGGGGGGTACCTCCTACAATGAGCAGTTCTTC. It specifies CASSYMGGTSYNEQFF.

The J gene is TRBJ2-3, the V gene TRBV5-1, with D perhaps matching TRBD2 (5 bases). V was shortened by 0 bases and J by 4 bases, with 9 bases between the two germline ends. The length of the CDR3 is 14 residues. Germline values: CDR1 SGHRS, CDR2 YFSETQ. CDR3 sequence: CASSLGDGADTQYF. In DNA, the CDR3 is TGCGCCAGCAGCTTGGGAGACGGGGCAGATACGCAGTATTTT.

The J gene is TRBJ1-6, the V gene TRBV25-1, with TRBD1 matching 9 bases. The CDR3 length is 15 residues. Germline V lookup: CDR1 MGHDK, CDR2 SYGVNS. The J segment lost 6 bases and the V segment lost 1 base, leaving 1 base of the junction unmatched. The CDR3 DNA sequence: TGTGCCAGCAGTGAATGGGACAGGGTTAATTCACCCCTCCACTTT. Protein product: CASSEWDRVNSPLHF.

The rearrangement uses TRBV29-1 and TRBJ1-5, with TRBD1 matching 9 bases. Per the germline V gene, CDR1 is SQVTM and CDR2 is ANQGSEA. The CDR3 spans 14 residues. V shed 7 bases and J 1 base; nucleotides not matched to a gene: 5. The CDR3 DNA reads TGCAGCGCCCTAGGACAGGGGAGCAATCAGCCCCAGCATTTT. Translation: CSALGQGSNQPQHF. The complete variable domain, with remaining parts taken from reference TRBV29-1 and TRBJ1-5, reads SAVISQKPSRDICQRGTSLTIQCQVDSQVTMMFWYRQQPGQSLTLIATANQGSEATYESGFVIDKFPISRPNLTFSTLTVSNMSPEDSSIYLCSALGQGSNQPQHFGDGTRLSIL.

The chain is built from TRBV6-4 and TRBJ2-3; 11 bases are a match to TRBD2. J was trimmed by 5 bases and V by 3 bases; bases with no gene match: 7. From germline, CDR1 is MRHNA and CDR2 SNTAGT. The CDR3 length is 16 residues. The chain's CDR3 is CASSEGSGGARDTQYF. The CDR3 DNA is TGTGCCAGCAGTGAGGGTAGCGGGGGGGCCAGAGATACGCAGTATTTT.

This chain joins TRBV2 and TRBJ1-5; possible D gene TRBD1, 6 bases. CDR3 length equals 14 residues. Trimming cost V 6 bases and J 5 bases, with 14 bases left between them. Germline CDR1 SNHLY, CDR2 FYNNEI. This chain's CDR3 is CASRRGDTDQPQHF. The CDR3 region has the DNA TGTGCCAGCAGGAGAGGGGACACTGATCAGCCCCAGCATTTT. The complete variable domain, with remaining parts taken from reference TRBV2 and TRBJ1-5, reads EPEVTQTPSHQVTQMGQEVILRCVPISNHLYFYWYRQILGQKVEFLVSFYNNEISEKSEIFDDQFSVERPDGSNFTLKIRSTKLEDSAMYFCASRRGDTDQPQHFGDGTRLSIL.

V gene TRBV9 combines with J gene TRBJ1-5, with unresolved D. Germline CDR1 SGDLS, CDR2 YYNGEE. The CDR3 has 14 residues. V shed 3 bases and J shed 6 bases, with 13 bases lying between them. The CDR3 region is CASSAGDVGQPQHF. The CDR3 region has the DNA TGTGCCAGCAGCGCCGGGGATGTTGGTCAGCCCCAGCATTTT. Complete variable domain (other parts from reference TRBV9 and TRBJ1-5): DSGVTQTPKHLITATGQRVTLRCSPRSGDLSVYWYQQSLDQGLQFLIQYYNGEERAKGNILERFSAQQFPDLHSELNLSSLELGDSALYFCASSAGDVGQPQHFGDGTRLSIL.

This rearrangement joins TRBV5-1 to TRBJ1-2, with D possibly TRBD1 on 5 matching bases. Germline CDR1 SGHRS, CDR2 YFSETQ. Between the trimmed V and J ends, which lost 0 bases and 5 bases, there was a span of 11 bases. There are 14 residues in the CDR3. The CDR3 sequence is CASSLARQSYGYTF. The CDR3 DNA reads as TGCGCCAGCAGCTTGGCCAGACAGTCTTATGGCTACACCTTC.

The genes are TRBV28 and TRBJ1-2; D not resolved. Germline assignment: CDR1 MDHEN and CDR2 SYDVKM. This CDR3 contains 14 residues. Trimming stripped 6 bases from V and 5 bases from J, with 16 bases between. The CDR3 coding sequence is TGTGCCAGCAGCGCCCCCGGCGGGCCTTATGGCTACACCTTC. Translating gives CASSAPGGPYGYTF.

This clone has only one observation. The V gene is TRBV5-8, the J gene TRBJ1-6; 11 bases line up with TRBD1. Germline V gene data show CDR1 as SGHTS and CDR2 as YDEGEE. The V segment lost 1 base and the J segment 14 bases; nucleotides outside the gene matches: 11. This CDR3 has 16 residues. The CDR3 DNA is TGTGCCAGCAGCTTGTCCCGGACAGGGGGCCGGGACACCCTCCACTTT. Its translation is CASSLSRTGGRDTLHF.

This clone turned up a few times. The V call is TRBV10-2, the J call TRBJ2-5; TRBD1 matches at 7 bases. The CDR3 is 12 amino acids. CDR1 and CDR2 (germline): WSHSY, SAAADI. The CDR3 reads CHARDSKETQYF. CDR3 coding DNA: TGCCACGCCCGGGACAGCAAAGAGACCCAGTACTTC.